These 30 T cell receptor beta chains were sequenced from one sample in a study. Each CDR3 protein gets one entry after TCRdb re-called the 5' RACE reads with MiXCR. In the table there are roughly 40,000 distinct CDR3 sequences, 18% of which are singletons. The source material was naive CD4+ T cells sorted from a lymph node. As for subset: naive CD4+ T cells, CD4+CD45RA+CD25-. The receptors were gathered from a female donor with breast cancer.

Of note for this clonotype: A single base separates this from a much larger clone, so it may be a read error. The chain uses TRBV29-1 and TRBJ2-3; D gene unclear. Germline V gene sequence: CDR1 SQVTM, CDR2 ANQGSEA. CDR3 size: 12 residues. The CDR3 protein is CSASTSTDTRYF. The CDR3 DNA sequence: TGCAGCGCCTCCACCTCCACAGATACGCGGTATTTT.

The chain couples TRBV12-3 or TRBV12-4 to TRBJ1-5, with TRBD1 matching 9 bases. J gave up 6 bases and V 4 bases, and 4 bases lay outside the gene matches. The CDR3 has 14 amino acids. The CDR3, as DNA: TGTGCCAGCAGTTCGACGGACAGGGGTCAGCCCCAGCATTTT. This translates into CASSSTDRGQPQHF.

Note on this clonotype: This may arise from a read error, as a much more abundant clone is one base away. Likely a read error: the CDR3 ends without its conserved phenylalanine or tryptophan. V and J are TRBV20-1 and TRBJ1-1; 11 nucleotides line up with TRBD1. Germline CDR1 is DFQATT and CDR2 is SNEGSKA (reference sequence). The CDR3 covers 15 residues. The trim removed 0 bases at V and 3 bases at J, leaving 3 bases unmatched. CDR3 sequence reads: CSARDRDRGYTEAFL. CDR3 DNA sequence: TGCAGTGCTAGAGATAGGGACAGGGGGTACACTGAAGCTTTCCTT.

This clonotype has a handful of counts. The rearrangement joins TRBV6-1 to TRBJ1-5; 11 bases fit TRBD1. V lost 5 bases and J lost 0; bases outside the gene matches: 9. The CDR3 consists of 18 residues. Germline V gene sequence: CDR1 MNHNS, CDR2 SASEGT. CDR3 sequence (DNA): TGTGCCAGCAGTATCCGGGACAGGGGGATCTATAGCAATCAGCCCCAGCATTTT. The encoded protein is CASSIRDRGIYSNQPQHF.

A few counts support this clonotype. The V and J genes are TRBV7-2 and TRBJ2-5, with 12 nucleotides matching TRBD2. V shed 5 bases and J 3 bases; nucleotides not matched to a gene: 4. The CDR3 runs to 15 residues. Germline V gene lookup returns CDR1 SGHTA and CDR2 FQGNSA. This CDR3 is CASSRLAGAEETQYF. CDR3 DNA sequence: TGTGCCAGCAGCAGACTAGCGGGGGCTGAAGAGACCCAGTACTTC. The variable domain in full, completed from reference TRBV7-2 and TRBJ2-5, reads GAGVSQSPSNKVTEKGKDVELRCDPISGHTALYWYRQSLGQGLEFLIYFQGNSAPDKSGLPSDRFSAERTGGSVSTLTIQRTQQEDSAVYLCASSRLAGAEETQYFGPGTRLLVL.

As concerns this clonotype: One base away lies a much larger clone, so this may be a sequencing read error. Here the CDR3 omits its conserved ending phenylalanine or tryptophan, so a read error is the likely source. This chain connects TRBV29-1 to TRBJ2-5; D not certain. Germline V gene sequence: CDR1 SQVTM, CDR2 ANQGSEA. With 3 bases removed from V and 5 bases from J, the gap between germline ends came to 13 bases. The CDR3 is made up of 13 amino acids. The CDR3 spells CSVEGNAAETQYI. CDR3 coding DNA: TGCAGCGTTGAGGGGAACGCGGCCGAGACCCAGTACATC.

With regard to this clonotype: Possible read error: a much larger clone is one base away. V is TRBV29-1 and J is TRBJ1-1; D is perhaps TRBD1 (5 bases). Germline assignment: CDR1 SQVTM and CDR2 ANQGSEA. V was pared by 4 bases and J by 4 bases, with 16 bases between. CDR3 length equals 14 residues. The CDR3 sequence: CSVGRGTPCTEAFF. The DNA for the CDR3 is TGCAGCGTTGGGAGGGGCACCCCGTGCACTGAAGCTTTCTTT.

This clonotype has a count of ten or more. The CDR3 region has the DNA TGTGCCAGCAGCTTACGGGGGAACACTGAAGCTTTCTTT. This codes for CASSLRGNTEAFF. The chain carries TRBV7-2 and TRBJ1-1; D remains ambiguous. With 2 bases removed from V and 1 base from J, the gap between germline ends came to 5 bases. Germline V gene data show CDR1 as SGHTA and CDR2 as FQGNSA. The length of the CDR3 is 13 residues.

With respect to this clonotype: It may be a read error: a sequence one base away is much more abundant. The rearrangement joins TRBV2 to TRBJ2-7; D tentatively reads TRBD1 or TRBD2 (5 bases each). Trimming pared 6 bases from V and 3 bases from J, leaving 9 bases between. The CDR3 runs to 12 residues. Per germline, CDR1 SNHLY and CDR2 FYNNEI. The CDR3 spells CASRMGDYEQYF. In nucleotides, the CDR3 is TGTGCCAGCAGGATGGGGGACTACGAGCAGTACTTC.

This clonotype has at least ten counts. The chain couples TRBV9 to TRBJ1-5, with 7 bases matching TRBD1. The CDR3 has 16 amino acids. With 1 base clipped from V and 5 bases from J, the junction kept 9 bases outside the gene matches. CDR1 and CDR2 from the germline V gene are SGDLS and YYNGEE. The CDR3, as DNA: TGTGCCAGCAGCGTATGGGGGACAGTCGGGCATCAGCCCCAGCATTTT. It is translated as CASSVWGTVGHQPQHF.

The rearrangement joins TRBV7-2 to TRBJ2-3; perhaps D is TRBD1 or TRBD2 (6 bases each). V was clipped by 1 base and J by 2 bases, with 13 bases between them. Germline V CDR1 and CDR2: SGHTA, FQGNSA. The CDR3 consists of 16 residues. The CDR3 region is CASSLEGGIITDTQYF. DNA for the CDR3: TGTGCCAGCAGCTTAGAAGGGGGGATAATCACAGATACGCAGTATTTT.

There are many counts of this clonotype. The rearrangement links TRBV4-2 to TRBJ1-1; D gene uncertain. V lost 0 bases and J 2 bases, leaving 16 bases between the germline ends. The germline CDR1 and CDR2 sequences are LGHNA and YNFKEQ. The CDR3 consists of 17 residues. The CDR3 DNA is TGTGCCAGCAGCCAAGATACTCGGGCAGGTTTAAACACTGAAGCTTTCTTT. Translation: CASSQDTRAGLNTEAFF.

This clonotype was observed many times. This rearrangement joins TRBV24-1 to TRBJ2-1; 10 bases match TRBD2. With V trimmed by 4 bases and J by 9 bases, 14 bases remained unmatched. Germline lookup yields CDR1 KGHDR and CDR2 SFDVKD. The CDR3 extends over 17 amino acids. CDR3 in amino acids: CATSDPTTPSGSGEQFF. As DNA, the CDR3 is TGTGCCACCAGTGACCCCACAACCCCTAGCGGGAGCGGTGAGCAGTTCTTC.

The table lists this clonotype with many counts. This chain connects TRBV7-8 to TRBJ2-7, with a weak D call TRBD2 (7 bases). Germline V gene sequence: CDR1 SGHVS, CDR2 FQNEAQ. The CDR3 runs to 20 residues. Trimming took 1 base from V and 1 from J, leaving 26 bases between them. CDR3 amino acids: CASSLDRGAILRVGSYEQYF. CDR3 sequence (DNA): TGTGCCAGCAGCTTAGATCGGGGGGCTATCCTACGAGTCGGATCCTACGAGCAGTACTTC.

Details on this clonotype: Sequence at one end of the junction differs from germline and may be a read error. The rearrangement uses TRBV28 and TRBJ1-1; TRBD1 might be the D (6 bases). This CDR3 is 15 amino acids long. From germline, CDR1 is MDHEN and CDR2 SYDVKM. The CDR3 here is CASSRGAFRDTEALF. For the CDR3, the DNA is TGTGCCAGCAGTCGGGGGGCCTTTCGGGACACTGAAGCTTTATTT.

This clonotype came up many times. The chain employs TRBV12-3 or TRBV12-4 and TRBJ2-3; D remains ambiguous. The CDR3 runs to 12 residues. The ends were cut back, 7 bases at V and 4 bases at J, with 9 bases in the middle. This CDR3 reads CASTPEPDTQYF. The CDR3 region has the DNA TGTGCCAGCACCCCAGAGCCAGATACGCAGTATTTT.

This clonotype was picked up many times. The J gene is TRBJ1-1, the V gene TRBV29-1; unclear D gene. The germline V gene encodes CDR1 SQVTM and CDR2 ANQGSEA. The CDR3 extends over 13 amino acids. V lost 4 bases to trimming and J lost 0 bases, with 9 bases between them. The DNA for the CDR3 is TGCAGCGTTGGAGCCGGGCTGAACACTGAAGCTTTCTTT. As protein: CSVGAGLNTEAFF.

This clonotype was counted at least ten times. This chain joins TRBV4-2 and TRBJ1-1; the D is unclear. CDR1 and CDR2 from the germline V gene are LGHNA and YNFKEQ. The CDR3 spans 14 residues. V dropped 0 bases and J dropped 4 bases, with 9 bases sitting between them. Here the CDR3 reads CASSQEGGLTEAFF. The CDR3 DNA reads as TGTGCCAGCAGCCAAGAAGGAGGGCTCACTGAAGCTTTCTTT.

The rearrangement uses TRBV5-1 and TRBJ1-5; D possibly corresponds to TRBD1 (5 bases). The V end was cut by 4 bases, the J end by 4 bases, with 12 bases between. The CDR3 extends over 14 amino acids. Germline CDR1 SGHRS, CDR2 YFSETQ. This CDR3 reads CASSPSGGNQPQHF. As DNA, the CDR3 is TGCGCCAGCAGCCCCTCGGGGGGGAATCAGCCCCAGCATTTT. Based on the CDR3 plus reference TRBV5-1 and TRBJ1-5, the full variable domain is KAGVTQTPRYLIKTRGQQVTLSCSPISGHRSVSWYQQTPGQGLQFLFEYFSETQRNKGNFPGRFSGRQFSNSRSEMNVSTLELGDSALYLCASSPSGGNQPQHFGDGTRLSIL.

This clonotype was detected a few times. The chain has TRBV5-1 and TRBJ2-2, with 9 bases aligning to TRBD2. Germline V gene sequence: CDR1 SGHRS, CDR2 YFSETQ. This CDR3 is 15 amino acids long. Germline trimming cut 4 bases from V and 6 bases from J; bases unmatched to any gene: 7. The CDR3 DNA sequence: TGCGCCAGCAGCCCTGTAGCGGGAGTCGCCGGGGAGCTGTTTTTT. Protein product: CASSPVAGVAGELFF. Together with reference TRBV5-1 and TRBJ2-2, the CDR3 gives the full variable domain: KAGVTQTPRYLIKTRGQQVTLSCSPISGHRSVSWYQQTPGQGLQFLFEYFSETQRNKGNFPGRFSGRQFSNSRSEMNVSTLELGDSALYLCASSPVAGVAGELFFGEGSRLTVL.

The genes are TRBV20-1 and TRBJ1-1; D is unresolved. CDR1 is DFQATT and CDR2 is SNEGSKA in the germline V gene (reference sequence). Trimming removed 2 bases at V and 0 bases at J, with 10 bases between. This CDR3 contains 14 residues. In nucleotides, the CDR3 is TGCAGTGCTAGAAAAGCAGTGTTGAACACTGAAGCTTTCTTT. Protein: CSARKAVLNTEAFF.

The chain links TRBV7-2 to TRBJ1-1, with 7 bases aligning to TRBD1. The germline V gene encodes CDR1 SGHTA and CDR2 FQGNSA. With V trimmed by 5 bases and J by 4 bases, 10 bases remained unmatched. CDR3 length: 15 residues. The CDR3 is CASSPSQGMVTEAFF. DNA of the CDR3: TGTGCCAGCAGCCCATCACAGGGGATGGTCACTGAAGCTTTCTTT.

J is TRBJ1-5 and V is TRBV2; 7 positions match TRBD1. Germline V gene sequence: CDR1 SNHLY, CDR2 FYNNEI. The J segment lost 3 bases and the V segment lost 6 bases, leaving 5 bases of the junction unmatched. This CDR3 region has 14 residues. The CDR3 reads CASSDDRDNQPQHF. The CDR3 DNA reads as TGTGCCAGCAGCGACGACAGGGACAATCAGCCCCAGCATTTT.

The gene calls are TRBV7-6 and TRBJ2-1; 11 bases fit TRBD2. Germline loops: CDR1 SGHVS, CDR2 FNYEAQ. V lost 1 base to trimming and J lost 9 bases; unmatched junction nucleotides: 8. CDR3 size: 16 residues. The CDR3 nucleotides are TGTGCCAGCAGCTTAGGGAGACTAGCGGGAAGTAGTGAGCAGTTCTTC. Encoded protein: CASSLGRLAGSSEQFF.

This clonotype was detected many times. The J gene is TRBJ2-7, the V gene TRBV5-6; D gene unclear. Trimming took 7 bases from V and 4 from J, leaving 6 bases between them. The CDR3 runs to 10 residues. Germline CDR1 reads SGHDT; CDR2 reads YYEEEE. CDR3 nucleotide sequence: TGTGCCAGCGGCACTTACGAGCAGTACTTC. Its translation: CASGTYEQYF. The full variable domain, completed using reference TRBV5-6 and TRBJ2-7, is DAGVTQSPTHLIKTRGQQVTLRCSPKSGHDTVSWYQQALGQGPQFIFQYYEEEERQRGNFPDRFSGHQFPNYSSELNVNALLLGDSALYLCASGTYEQYFGPGTRLTVT.

With respect to this clonotype: Its ends do not fully match the called genes, so a read error is possible. V gene TRBV2 combines with J gene TRBJ2-5, with TRBD1 matching 11 bases. Per germline, CDR1 SNHLY and CDR2 FYNNEI. The CDR3 contains 15 residues. CDR3 coding DNA: TGTACCAGCAATTCCGGGACAGGGGGCCAAGAGACCCAGTACTTC. Residues: CTSNSGTGGQETQYF. Full variable domain (rest looked up from reference TRBV2 and TRBJ2-5): EPEVTQTPSHQVTQMGQEVILRCVPISNHLYFYWYRQILGQKVEFLVSFYNNEISEKSEIFDDQFSVERPDGSNFTLKIRSTKLEDSAMYFCTSNSGTGGQETQYFGPGTRLLVL.

This clonotype showed up just a few times. V gene TRBV11-2 combines with J gene TRBJ1-2; no clear D gene. The CDR3 has 14 residues. Germline CDR1 reads SGHAT; CDR2 reads FQNNGV. The V gene lost 1 base and the J gene lost 0 bases, with 6 bases spanning the gap. In DNA form, the CDR3 reads TGTGCCAGCAGCTTAGGGCCAGCTAACTATGGCTACACCTTC. Its translation: CASSLGPANYGYTF.

This clonotype has just a few counts. This chain links TRBV7-2 with TRBJ1-2; D call uncertain. Trimming left V 2 bases short and J 8 bases short, with 12 bases between. CDR1 is SGHTA and CDR2 is FQGNSA in the germline V gene. CDR3 length: 13 amino acids. The CDR3 nucleotides are TGTGCCAGCAGCTTATCCCTCAACGGCGGCTACACCTTC. The encoded protein is CASSLSLNGGYTF.

V usage is TRBV7-3 and J usage is TRBJ2-3; 7 bases are a match to TRBD1. There are 14 residues in the CDR3. V trimming: 5 bases; J trimming: 4 bases; junction bases outside the gene matches: 6. Germline CDR1 and CDR2: SGHTA and FQGTGA. Here the CDR3 reads CASSPGQRADTQYF. The CDR3 DNA is TGTGCCAGCAGCCCGGGACAGCGAGCAGATACGCAGTATTTT.

This clonotype has at least ten counts. V usage is TRBV6-5 and J usage is TRBJ2-1, with a weak D call TRBD2 (6 bases). Germline V gene sequence: CDR1 MNHEY, CDR2 SVGAGI. Trimming shortened V by 2 bases and J by 5 bases, and 13 bases separated the two germline ends. The CDR3 consists of 15 residues. Here the CDR3 reads CASSYNGGWDNEQFF. As DNA, the CDR3 is TGTGCCAGCAGTTACAATGGAGGGTGGGACAATGAGCAGTTCTTC.